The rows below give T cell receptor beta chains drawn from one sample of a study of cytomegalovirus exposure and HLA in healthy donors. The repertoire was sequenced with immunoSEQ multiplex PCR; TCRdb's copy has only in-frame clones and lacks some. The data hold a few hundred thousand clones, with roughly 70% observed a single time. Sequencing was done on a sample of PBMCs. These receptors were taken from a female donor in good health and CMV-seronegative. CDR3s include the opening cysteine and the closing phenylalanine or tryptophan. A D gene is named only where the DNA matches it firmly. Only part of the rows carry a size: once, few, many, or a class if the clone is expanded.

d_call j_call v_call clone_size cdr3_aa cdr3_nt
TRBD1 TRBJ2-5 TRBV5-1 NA CASSLGEGGAETQYF TGCGCCAGCAGCTTGGGGGAAGGGGGCGCGGAGACCCAGTACTTC
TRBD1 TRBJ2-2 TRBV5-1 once CASSVDRGNTGELFF TGCGCCAGCAGCGTAGACAGGGGTAACACCGGGGAGCTGTTTTTT
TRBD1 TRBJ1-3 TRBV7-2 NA CASSLLTGNLGNTIYF TGTGCCAGCAGCTTACTGACAGGGAATCTTGGAAACACCATATATTTT
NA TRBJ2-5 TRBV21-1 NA CASSKAELQGIGTETQYF TGTGCCAGCAGCAAAGCGGAGTTACAGGGAATAGGCACGGAGACCCAGTACTTC
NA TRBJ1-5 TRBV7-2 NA CASSLVYSNQPQHF TGTGCCAGCAGCTTAGTGTATAGCAATCAGCCCCAGCATTTT
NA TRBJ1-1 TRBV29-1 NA CSVATGQNTEAFF TGCAGCGTTGCGACAGGTCAAAACACTGAAGCTTTCTTT
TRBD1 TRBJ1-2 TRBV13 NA CASSLRTGGLYGYTF TGTGCCAGCAGCTTAAGGACAGGGGGGCTCTATGGCTACACCTTC
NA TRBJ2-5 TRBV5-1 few CASSLGNAGQETQYF TGCGCCAGCAGCTTGGGAAATGCGGGACAAGAGACCCAGTACTTC
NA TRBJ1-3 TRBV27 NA CASSLRFQGSRNTIYF TGTGCCAGCAGTTTACGATTTCAGGGGTCTAGAAACACCATATATTTT
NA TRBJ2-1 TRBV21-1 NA CASSHYEQFF TGTGCCAGCAGCCATTATGAGCAGTTCTTC